This TCR beta chain was identified in a study of cytomegalovirus exposure and HLA in healthy donors. General study results and limits: Many donors carried some public TCRs, although rarity characterized most TCR sequences. It was about 180 TCR beta chains that were listed as cytomegalovirus-associated.

Clones were read by immunoSEQ multiplex PCR, and TCRdb kept only the in-frame ones, dropping some. Of some 78,000 clones listed, almost 97% are singletons. V lost 3 bases and J 5 bases, leaving 7 bases between the germline ends. Germline V gene sequence: CDR1 LNHDA, CDR2 SQIVND (reference sequence). CDR3 length: 13 amino acids. A note on this clone: Its target is not known.

This clonotype was sampled from a man aged 18 to 30 in good health and CMV-seropositive. The sequenced sample consisted of PBMCs. The chain joins TRBV19 to TRBJ1-4; possible D gene TRBD1, 6 bases. CDR3 sequence reads: CASSIGQNEKLFF. DNA for the CDR3: TGTGCCAGTAGTATCGGACAGAATGAAAAACTGTTTTTT. The full variable domain, in which reference TRBV19 and TRBJ1-4 provide the parts outside the CDR3, is DGGITQSPKYLFRKEGQNVTLSCEQNLNHDAMYWYRQDPGQGLRLIYYSQIVNDFQKGDIAEGYSVSREKKESFPLTVTSAQKNPTAFYLCASSIGQNEKLFFGSGTQLSVL.